The 14 T cell receptor beta chains listed next were all sequenced from one sample in a study of response to subunit inactivated influenza vaccine. TCRdb re-analysed the RT-PCR reads in MiXCR, keeping a single row per CDR3 protein. The table has some 160,000 distinct CDR3 sequences, 11% seen once; the top ten hold over 10%. The source material was non-naive T cells sorted from PBMCs, sampled roughly 48 days after vaccination. These receptor sequences come from a man aged 45-65 years who received an inactivated influenza vaccine.

At least ten counts were recorded for this clonotype. The chain uses TRBV12-3 or TRBV12-4 and TRBJ2-2; 7 positions match TRBD1. V was clipped by 11 bases and J by 4 bases; unmatched bases: 4. This CDR3 has 12 amino acids. The CDR3 nucleotides read TGTGCCTACAACAGGGGCACCGGGGAGCTGTTTTTT. Translation gives CAYNRGTGELFF.

This clonotype was counted between two and nine times. The rearrangement uses TRBV28 and TRBJ1-1; 7 nucleotides align to TRBD1. Trimming removed 5 bases from V and 3 bases from J; junction bases left unmatched: 12. Germline V gives CDR1 MDHEN, CDR2 SYDVKM. The CDR3 is 16 amino acids. The CDR3: CASSPQGGLHDTEAFF. CDR3 DNA sequence: TGTGCCAGCAGTCCCCAGGGGGGTTTGCACGACACTGAAGCTTTCTTT.

This sequence joins TRBV20-1 and TRBJ2-7; D gene ambiguous. Germline values: CDR1 DFQATT, CDR2 SNEGSKA (reference sequence). The V gene lost 5 bases and the J gene lost 2 bases, with 19 bases spanning the gap. This CDR3 has 15 amino acids. CDR3 nucleotides: TGCAGTGCTCGACGGATGGTCGGCAGCCCCTACGAGCAGTACTTC. Translation: CSARRMVGSPYEQYF.

The rearrangement joins TRBV4-2 to TRBJ1-2; the match to TRBD1 covers 7 bases. Germline V gene sequence: CDR1 LGHNA, CDR2 YNFKEQ. The CDR3 sequence is 13 residues long. J was trimmed by 8 bases and V by 1 base; bases with no gene match: 4. The DNA for the CDR3 is TGTGCCAGCAGCCAAGGTACAGGGGACGGCTACACCTTC. Translating it yields CASSQGTGDGYTF.

At least ten counts were recorded for this clonotype. This chain joins TRBV11-2 and TRBJ1-1; a weak D match, TRBD1 (5 bases). Looked up from germline, CDR1 is SGHAT and CDR2 is FQNNGV. V was pared by 5 bases and J by 1 base, with 14 bases between. The CDR3 is 15 residues long. CDR3 DNA sequence: TGTGCCAGCAGCCCCTCAACCGGGGCGAACACTGAAGCTTTCTTT. Encoded protein: CASSPSTGANTEAFF. Combining the CDR3 with reference TRBV11-2 and TRBJ1-1 gives the whole variable domain EAGVAQSPRYKIIEKRQSVAFWCNPISGHATLYWYQQILGQGPKLLIQFQNNGVVDDSQLPKDRFSAERLKGVDSTLKIQPAKLEDSAVYLCASSPSTGANTEAFFGQGTRLTVV.

There are a few counts of this clonotype. The CDR3 loop reads CASSLLSGGANYGYTF. CDR3 in DNA: TGTGCCAGCAGTTTATTATCGGGGGGAGCTAACTATGGCTACACCTTC. The V gene is TRBV28, the J gene TRBJ1-2, with D tentatively TRBD1 (5 bases). CDR3 length: 16 amino acids. With 1 base removed from V and 0 bases from J, the gap between germline ends came to 12 bases. Germline CDR1 reads MDHEN; CDR2 reads SYDVKM.

Ten or more counts support this clonotype. The gene calls are TRBV27 and TRBJ2-7; a weak D match, TRBD2 (6 bases). Trimming took off 5 bases at V and 6 bases at J, with 17 bases between the two ends. The CDR3 covers 14 residues. CDR1 and CDR2 (germline): MNHEY, SMNVEV (reference sequence). For the CDR3, the DNA is TGTGCCAGCAGTATTCTCGCCGGGGGAGGCGAGCAGTACTTC. This gives the protein CASSILAGGGEQYF.

There are a few counts of this clonotype. V and J are TRBV24-1 and TRBJ2-3; D uncertain. V shed 2 bases and J shed 6 bases, with 11 bases lying between them. The germline CDR1 and CDR2 sequences are KGHDR and SFDVKD. This CDR3 has 14 amino acids. The CDR3 nucleotides read TGTGCCACCAGTGATTGGCGGCTGCTTGATACGCAGTATTTT. It encodes CATSDWRLLDTQYF.

The chain joins TRBV6-1 to TRBJ1-5; TRBD1 might be the D (5 bases). This CDR3 contains 13 residues. V dropped 4 bases and J dropped 9 bases, with 13 bases sitting between them. CDR1 is MNHNS and CDR2 is SASEGT in the germline V gene. DNA of the CDR3: TGTGCCAGCAGTGCAGGGTCCCAACGGCCCCAGCATTTT. It yields the protein CASSAGSQRPQHF.

J is TRBJ1-1 and V is TRBV4-2; 9 positions match TRBD1. J was trimmed by 6 bases and V by 3 bases; bases with no gene match: 8. Germline lookup yields CDR1 LGHNA and CDR2 YNFKEQ. The CDR3 length is 15 residues. CDR3 residues: CASSHPGQGFAEAFF. The CDR3 nucleotides read TGTGCCAGCAGCCACCCGGGACAGGGATTTGCTGAAGCTTTCTTT.

Turning to this clonotype: The junction shows a germline mismatch at one end, possibly a read error. The chain links TRBV6-2 or TRBV6-3 to TRBJ2-1; maybe TRBD1 (6 bases). The CDR3 spans 13 residues. Germline CDR1 and CDR2: MNHEY and SVGEGT. Here the CDR3 DNA reads TGTGCCAGCAGTGACACATTTCGGGACACTGGGATCTTC. Residues: CASSDTFRDTGIF.

V usage is TRBV27 and J usage is TRBJ1-3, with 7 bases lining up with TRBD1. Germline CDR1 reads MNHEY; CDR2 reads SMNVEV (reference sequence). V was pared by 6 bases and J by 3 bases, with 8 bases of the junction left unmatched. This CDR3 is built from 15 residues. CDR3 coding DNA: TGTGCCAGCAGCAAGACAGGGTTTGTTGGAAACACCATATATTTT. This translates into CASSKTGFVGNTIYF.

This clonotype was seen a single time. The rearrangement uses TRBV20-1 and TRBJ2-1, with TRBD2 matching over 12 bases. CDR1 is DFQATT, CDR2 SNEGSKA, per germline (reference sequence). This CDR3 region has 16 residues. The J segment lost 6 bases and the V segment lost 6 bases, leaving 12 bases of the junction unmatched. For the CDR3, the DNA is TGCAGTGCGCTTCGACTAGCGGGAGTCATCGGCAATGAGCAGTTCTTC. Protein product: CSALRLAGVIGNEQFF.

The chain carries TRBV20-1 and TRBJ2-3; D tentatively fits TRBD1 or TRBD2 (5 bases each). The CDR3 is made up of 17 amino acids. Trimming took 2 bases from V and 6 from J, leaving 24 bases between them. Germline V gene sequence: CDR1 DFQATT, CDR2 SNEGSKA (reference sequence). This CDR3 reads CSARSTRGLSAWDTQYF. CDR3 sequence (DNA): TGCAGTGCTAGAAGTACTAGGGGCCTCTCCGCATGGGATACGCAGTATTTT.